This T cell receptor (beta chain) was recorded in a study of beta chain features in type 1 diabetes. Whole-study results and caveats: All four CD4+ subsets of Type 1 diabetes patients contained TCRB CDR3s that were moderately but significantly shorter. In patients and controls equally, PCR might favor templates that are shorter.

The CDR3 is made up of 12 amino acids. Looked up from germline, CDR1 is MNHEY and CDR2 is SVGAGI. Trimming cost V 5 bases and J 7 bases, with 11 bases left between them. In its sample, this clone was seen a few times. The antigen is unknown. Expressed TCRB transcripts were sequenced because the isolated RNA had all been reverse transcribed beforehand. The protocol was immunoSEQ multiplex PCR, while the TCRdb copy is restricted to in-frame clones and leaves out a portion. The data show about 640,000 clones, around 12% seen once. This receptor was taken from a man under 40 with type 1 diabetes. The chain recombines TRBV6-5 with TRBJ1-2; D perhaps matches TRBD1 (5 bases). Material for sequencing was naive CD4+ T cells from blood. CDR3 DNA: TGTGCCAGCAGTACCCAGGGATTTGGCTACACCTTC. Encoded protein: CASSTQGFGYTF.